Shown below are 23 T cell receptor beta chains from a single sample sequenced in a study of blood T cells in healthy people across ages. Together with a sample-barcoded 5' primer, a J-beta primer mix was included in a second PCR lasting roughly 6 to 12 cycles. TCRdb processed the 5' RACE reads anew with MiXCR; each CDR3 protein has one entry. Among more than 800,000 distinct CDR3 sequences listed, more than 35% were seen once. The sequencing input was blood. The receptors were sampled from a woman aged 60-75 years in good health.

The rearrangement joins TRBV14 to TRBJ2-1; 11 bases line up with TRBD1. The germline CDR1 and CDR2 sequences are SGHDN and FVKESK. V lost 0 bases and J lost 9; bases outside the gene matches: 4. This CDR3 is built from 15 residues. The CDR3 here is CASSQDTGTGGEQFF. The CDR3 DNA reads TGTGCCAGCAGCCAAGATACCGGGACAGGGGGTGAGCAGTTCTTC.

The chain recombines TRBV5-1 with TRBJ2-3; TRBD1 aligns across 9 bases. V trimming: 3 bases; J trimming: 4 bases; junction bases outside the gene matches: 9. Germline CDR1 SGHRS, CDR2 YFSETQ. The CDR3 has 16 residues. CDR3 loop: CASSWTGVSDSDTQYF. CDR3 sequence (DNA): TGCGCCAGCAGCTGGACAGGGGTTTCAGACTCAGATACGCAGTATTTT.

The CDR3 DNA sequence: TGTGCCAGCAGCTTACGCAGGGTAGATGGCTACACCTTC. Translated: CASSLRRVDGYTF. The chain employs TRBV13 and TRBJ1-2, with D possibly being TRBD1 (5 bases). V shed 2 bases and J shed 6 bases, with 10 bases lying between them. CDR1 and CDR2 (germline): PRHDT, FYEKMQ (reference sequence). This CDR3 is 13 amino acids long.

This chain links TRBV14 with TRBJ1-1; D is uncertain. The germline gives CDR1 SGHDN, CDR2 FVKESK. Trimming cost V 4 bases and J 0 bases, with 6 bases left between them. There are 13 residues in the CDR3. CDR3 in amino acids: CASSRNMNTEAFF. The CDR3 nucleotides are TGTGCCAGCAGCCGTAACATGAACACTGAAGCTTTCTTT.

The CDR3 DNA reads TGTGCCAGCAGCCCTAGGGGCCCGCTCACCCAAGAGACCCAGTACTTC. Amino acids: CASSPRGPLTQETQYF. This chain uses TRBV27 with TRBJ2-5; possibly TRBD1 for D (5 bases). There are 16 residues in the CDR3. Germline V gives CDR1 MNHEY, CDR2 SMNVEV (reference sequence). Deletions cut 6 bases from V and 1 base from J, with 18 bases between.

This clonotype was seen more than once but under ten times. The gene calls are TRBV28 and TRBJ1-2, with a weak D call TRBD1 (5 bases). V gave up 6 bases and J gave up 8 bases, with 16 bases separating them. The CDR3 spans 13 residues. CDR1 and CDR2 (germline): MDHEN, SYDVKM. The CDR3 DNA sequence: TGTGCCAGCAGAAGCCGGGACCTCCCCGGCTACACCTTC. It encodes CASRSRDLPGYTF.

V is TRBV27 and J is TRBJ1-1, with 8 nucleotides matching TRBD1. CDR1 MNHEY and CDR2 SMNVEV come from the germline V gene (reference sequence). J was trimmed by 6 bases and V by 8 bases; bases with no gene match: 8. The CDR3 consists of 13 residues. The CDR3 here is CASGLQGASEAFF. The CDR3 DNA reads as TGTGCCAGCGGACTTCAGGGGGCCTCTGAAGCTTTCTTT.

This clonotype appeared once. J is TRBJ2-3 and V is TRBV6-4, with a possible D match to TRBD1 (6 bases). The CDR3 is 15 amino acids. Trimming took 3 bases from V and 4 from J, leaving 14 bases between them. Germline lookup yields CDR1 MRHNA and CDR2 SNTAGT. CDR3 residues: CASSEQGQTADTQYF. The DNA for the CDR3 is TGTGCCAGCAGTGAGCAGGGGCAGACCGCAGATACGCAGTATTTT.

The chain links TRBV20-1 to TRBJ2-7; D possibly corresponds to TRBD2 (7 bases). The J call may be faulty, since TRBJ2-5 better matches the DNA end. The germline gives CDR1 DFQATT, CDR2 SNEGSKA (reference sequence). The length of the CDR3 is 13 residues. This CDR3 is CSTTGAGVETQYF. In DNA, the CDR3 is TGCAGTACAACGGGGGCGGGGGTCGAGACCCAGTACTTC.

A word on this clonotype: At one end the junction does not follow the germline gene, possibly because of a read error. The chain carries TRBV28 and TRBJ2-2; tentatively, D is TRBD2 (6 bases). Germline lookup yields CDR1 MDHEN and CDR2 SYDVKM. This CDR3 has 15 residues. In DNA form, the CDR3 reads TGTGACAGCACTAAAGGAGGGCCGTACACCGGGGAGCTGTTTTTT. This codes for CDSTKGGPYTGELFF.

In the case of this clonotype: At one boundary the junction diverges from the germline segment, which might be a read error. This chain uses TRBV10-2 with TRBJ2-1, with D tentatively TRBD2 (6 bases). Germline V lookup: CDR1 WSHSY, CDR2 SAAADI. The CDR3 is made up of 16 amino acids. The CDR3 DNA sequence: TGCGCCAGCAGTGAGTCGCTAGCGCCTTCCTACAATGAGCAGTTCTTT. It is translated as CASSESLAPSYNEQFF.

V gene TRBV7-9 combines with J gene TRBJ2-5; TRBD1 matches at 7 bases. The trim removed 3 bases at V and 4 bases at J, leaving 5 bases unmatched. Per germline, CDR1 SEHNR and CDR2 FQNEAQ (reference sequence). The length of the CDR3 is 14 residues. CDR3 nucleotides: TGTGCCAGCAGCTTTAATGCAGGGGGAGAGACCCAGTACTTC. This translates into CASSFNAGGETQYF.

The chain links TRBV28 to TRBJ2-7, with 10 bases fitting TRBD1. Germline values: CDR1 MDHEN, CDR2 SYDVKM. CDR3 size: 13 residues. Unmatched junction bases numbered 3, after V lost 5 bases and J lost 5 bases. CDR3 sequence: CASSRQGAHEQYF. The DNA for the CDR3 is TGTGCCAGCAGTAGACAGGGGGCCCACGAGCAGTACTTC.

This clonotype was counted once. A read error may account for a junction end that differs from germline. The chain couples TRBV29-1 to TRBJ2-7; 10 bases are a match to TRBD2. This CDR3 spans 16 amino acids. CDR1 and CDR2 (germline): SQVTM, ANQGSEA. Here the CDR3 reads CSVALAGDRRSCEQYF. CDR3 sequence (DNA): TGCAGCGTTGCCCTAGCGGGAGATCGGAGGTCCTGCGAGCAGTACTTC.

CDR3 nucleotide sequence: TGTGCCAGCGCAATGGCGGGGGCTAATGAAAAACTGTTTTTT. It translates to CASAMAGANEKLFF. The V gene is TRBV7-6, the J gene TRBJ1-4, with D perhaps matching TRBD1 (5 bases). V was pared by 8 bases and J by 3 bases, with 13 bases between. The CDR3 is 14 amino acids. CDR1 SGHVS and CDR2 FNYEAQ come from the germline V gene.

The CDR3 region has the DNA TGTGCCAGCAGACTCTCGGACTCTTCCTACGAGCAGTACTTC. This translates into CASRLSDSSYEQYF. The chain links TRBV7-9 to TRBJ2-7, with D possibly being TRBD2 (5 bases). The CDR3 length is 14 residues. The V gene lost 6 bases and the J gene lost 1 base, with 13 bases spanning the gap. From germline, CDR1 is SEHNR and CDR2 FQNEAQ (reference sequence).

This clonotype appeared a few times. The CDR3 protein is CATIVRPYNEQFF. The DNA for the CDR3 is TGTGCCACCATCGTACGGCCCTACAATGAGCAGTTCTTC. The chain combines TRBV24-1 with TRBJ2-1; no clear D gene. The ends were cut back, 8 bases at V and 2 bases at J, with 9 bases in the middle. Germline lookup yields CDR1 KGHDR and CDR2 SFDVKD. The CDR3 covers 13 residues.

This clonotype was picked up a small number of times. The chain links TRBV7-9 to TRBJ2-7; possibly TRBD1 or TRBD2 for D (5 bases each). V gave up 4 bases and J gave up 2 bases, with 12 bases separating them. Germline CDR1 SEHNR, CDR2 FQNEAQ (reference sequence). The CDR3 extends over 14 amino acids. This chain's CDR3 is CASSSRDQPYEQYF. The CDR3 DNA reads TGTGCCAGCAGCTCCCGGGACCAACCCTACGAGCAGTACTTC.

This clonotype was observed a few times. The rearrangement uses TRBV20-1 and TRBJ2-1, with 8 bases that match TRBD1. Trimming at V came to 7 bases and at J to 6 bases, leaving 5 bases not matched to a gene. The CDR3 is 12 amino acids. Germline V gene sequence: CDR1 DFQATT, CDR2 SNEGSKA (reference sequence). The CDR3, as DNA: TGCAGTGTTATGCAGGGGGCCAATGAGCAGTTCTTC. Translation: CSVMQGANEQFF.

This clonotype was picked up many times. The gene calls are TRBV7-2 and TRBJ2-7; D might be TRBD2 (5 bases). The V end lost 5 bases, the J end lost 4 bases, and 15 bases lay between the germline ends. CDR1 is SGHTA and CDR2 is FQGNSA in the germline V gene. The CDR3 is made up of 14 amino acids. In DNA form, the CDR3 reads TGTGCCAGCAGCCGCCGAGGAGGTTATTACGAGCAGTACTTC. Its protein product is CASSRRGGYYEQYF.

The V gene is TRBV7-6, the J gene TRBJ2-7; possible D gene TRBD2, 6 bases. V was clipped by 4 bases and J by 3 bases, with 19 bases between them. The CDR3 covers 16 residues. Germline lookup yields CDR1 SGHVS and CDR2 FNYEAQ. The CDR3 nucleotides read TGTGCCAGCAGCTCACGTGTGGGGCAGGGAGGCTACGAGCAGTACTTC. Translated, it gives CASSSRVGQGGYEQYF.

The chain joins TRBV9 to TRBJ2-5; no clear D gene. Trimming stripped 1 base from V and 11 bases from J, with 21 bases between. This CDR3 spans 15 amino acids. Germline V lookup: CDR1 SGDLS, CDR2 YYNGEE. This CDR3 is CASSVSPEAMDEQYF. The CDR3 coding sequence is TGTGCCAGCAGCGTATCTCCCGAGGCGATGGATGAGCAGTACTTC.

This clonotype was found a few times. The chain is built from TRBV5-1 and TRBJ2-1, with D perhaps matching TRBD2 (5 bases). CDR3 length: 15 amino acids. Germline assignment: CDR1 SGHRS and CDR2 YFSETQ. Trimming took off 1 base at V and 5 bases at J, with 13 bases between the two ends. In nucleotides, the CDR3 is TGCGCCAGCAGCTTGAGCGGACCGCCTAACAATGAGCAGTTCTTC. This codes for CASSLSGPPNNEQFF. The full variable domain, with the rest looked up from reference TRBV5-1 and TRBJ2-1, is KAGVTQTPRYLIKTRGQQVTLSCSPISGHRSVSWYQQTPGQGLQFLFEYFSETQRNKGNFPGRFSGRQFSNSRSEMNVSTLELGDSALYLCASSLSGPPNNEQFFGPGTRLTVL.